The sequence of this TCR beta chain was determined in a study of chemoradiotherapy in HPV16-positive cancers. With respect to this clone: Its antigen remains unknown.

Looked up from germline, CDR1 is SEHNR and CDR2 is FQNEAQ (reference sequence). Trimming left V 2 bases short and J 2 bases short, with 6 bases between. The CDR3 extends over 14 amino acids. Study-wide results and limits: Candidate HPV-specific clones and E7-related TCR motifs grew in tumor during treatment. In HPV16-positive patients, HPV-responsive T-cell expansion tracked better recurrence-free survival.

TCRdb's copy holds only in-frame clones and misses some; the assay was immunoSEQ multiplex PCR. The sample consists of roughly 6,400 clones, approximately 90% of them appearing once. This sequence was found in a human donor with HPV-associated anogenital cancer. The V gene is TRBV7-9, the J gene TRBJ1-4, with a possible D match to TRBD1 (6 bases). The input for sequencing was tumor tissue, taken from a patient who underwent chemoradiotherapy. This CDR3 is CASSLRGTNEKLFF. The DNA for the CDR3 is TGTGCCAGCAGCTTAAGGGGGACTAATGAAAAACTGTTTTTT.